Listed below are T cell receptor beta chains from one sample, sequenced in a study of T cells in Graves' hyperthyroidism and ophthalmopathy. TCRdb used MiXCR to reprocess the multiplex PCR reads, holding one entry per CDR3 protein. The repertoire has about 590,000 distinct CDR3 sequences, 15% to 18% of them found once; the top ten carry around 6.6%. The sequencing sample was made of blood. The receptors derive from a woman between 25 and 40 years old with Graves' hyperthyroidism. The conserved cysteine and the conserved F or W are not part of the CDR3 here. The D gene is left open where the match is weak.

D	V	CDR3
NA	TRBV20-1	SASYGSPYEQY
TRBD1	TRBV7-2	ASSSRTGSNQPQH
TRBD2	TRBV20-1	SATETPSGSETQY
NA	TRBV20-1	SASTRASSTYNEQF
NA	TRBV20-1	SAGELGQY
TRBD2	TRBV4-3	ASSQGPSGSYEQY
NA	TRBV24-1	ATSVTRHNEQF
NA	TRBV20-1	SARDLRGGRLGEQY
NA	TRBV4-3	ASSQDGVASYNEQF
NA	TRBV28	ASSGTSDKRTQY
NA	TRBV10-3	AIRGRTGGYNEQF
NA	TRBV29-1	SVVPRDRSYEQY
NA	TRBV7-2	ASSLVARFKTDTQY
NA	TRBV9	ASSPGGAYGYT
NA	TRBV5-1	ASSLASVGTEAF
TRBD1	TRBV20-1	SARDLGARDRSYEQY
NA	TRBV9	ASSVAWRGADTQY
TRBD2	TRBV4-1	ASSQDWSGRAIGELF
NA	TRBV2	ASRQGRSETGELF
NA	TRBV27	ASSLSGSLSGNTIY
NA	TRBV5-1	ASSGGDSDNEQF
NA	TRBV5-1	ASSLGGGHNQPQH
TRBD1	TRBV18	ASSPSQGALQPQH
NA	TRBV28	ASSFGGREGYT
TRBD2	TRBV7-9	ASSSQSLTSGYSYEQY
TRBD1	TRBV6-1	ASKDRVDQPQH
TRBD2	TRBV7-9	ASSGRLAAQETQY
TRBD2	TRBV11-1	ASSPPGLAGVVTNREQF
NA	TRBV7-2	ASSLAGAGEQF
NA	TRBV7-2	ASSLAGGAGQPQH
NA	TRBV30	AWSVREKLF
TRBD1	TRBV3-1	ASSQTSGTGAYEQY
NA	TRBV18	ASSPPSGNNEQF
TRBD2	TRBV7-6	ASTPGGVSGRMETQY
NA	TRBV14	ASSQDFTRHTGELF
NA	TRBV11-1	ASSLSVRGGETQY
NA	TRBV7-8	ASSPRAGRYNEQF
NA	TRBV7-2	ASSSQGISNQPQH
NA	TRBV2	ASSGIMTNQPQH
TRBD2	TRBV12-3/TRBV12-4	ASRSLGRGGRAPYNEQF
NA	TRBV12-3/TRBV12-4	ASRDPGRREVAQH
TRBD1	TRBV10-2	ASSTDRAGYNEQF
TRBD2	TRBV28	ASSLGSASGSYEQY
NA	TRBV5-5	ASRLQSAESSLH
NA	TRBV12-5	ASGFGTDTQY
NA	TRBV19	ATAPGRGVTGELF
TRBD2	TRBV5-4	ASRRGLATEQF
NA	TRBV12-3/TRBV12-4	ATTRITDTQY
TRBD1	TRBV28	ASSLFRGTGGNEQF
TRBD1	TRBV3-1	ASRPLRGTENTGELF
TRBD2	TRBV20-1	SVEVTSVPGQF
TRBD1	TRBV6-2/TRBV6-3	ACRGQGVLNTEAF